Shown below are 13 T cell receptor beta chains from a single sample sequenced in a study of regulatory T cells in long-lasting Graves disease (dated by TCRdb to the early 2020s). Receptor libraries were prepared by multiplex PCR. The sequencer was an Illumina HiSeq 4000. TCR beta libraries were built with iRepertoire HTBI primers and Arm-PCR amplification of CDR3 regions. The public sequencing data were trimmed at Q25 with fastp and processed into clonotypes with MiXCR by TCRdb, which kept only in-frame beta chains. Rows merge per CDR3 protein into single entries with the most common DNA and genes. Recorded for this sample are a few hundred thousand distinct CDR3 sequences; 15% to 20% of them occurred a single time. Of the sample, 20% to 25% is held by the ten largest clones. The label giving this sample's time point can be read as: newly diagnosed GD, antithyroid drugs for less than 3 months. For both TCR sequencing and RNA sequencing, RNA was extracted from PBMCs using TRIzol.

The same data also went into a second study, on T cells in Graves' hyperthyroidism and ophthalmopathy.

The specimen was peripheral blood mononuclear cells (PBMCs), collected at new diagnosis, from a patient treated with antithyroid drugs. Source of these receptors: a woman between 18 and 29 years old with Graves disease. Donor details come from another sample of the same person, matched by shared clones.

In this sample, this clonotype turned up many times. This chain uses TRBV11-2 with TRBJ2-3; TRBD1 agrees at 11 bases. The CDR3 is 16 amino acids. The germline CDR1 and CDR2 sequences are SGHAT and FQNNGV. V dropped 1 base and J dropped 4; count of bases not matched to a gene: 4. CDR3 residues: CASSLVGTGGPDTQYF. In nucleotides, the CDR3 is TGTGCCAGCAGCTTAGTCGGGACAGGGGGACCAGATACGCAGTATTTT.

This clonotype was counted ten times or more. The CDR3: CASSGIRETQYF. DNA for the CDR3: TGTGCCAGCAGCGGTATTAGAGAGACCCAGTACTTC. This chain links TRBV7-6 with TRBJ2-5; D is unresolved. Deletions cut 5 bases from V and 4 bases from J, with 8 bases between. Per the germline V gene, CDR1 is SGHVS and CDR2 is FNYEAQ. The CDR3 totals 12 residues.

This clonotype was found many times. V usage is TRBV6-5 and J usage is TRBJ1-1; a possible D gene is TRBD1 (5 bases). CDR3 length equals 14 residues. Trimming removed 3 bases at V and 3 bases at J, with 11 bases between. From germline, CDR1 is MNHEY and CDR2 SVGAGI. The CDR3 sequence: CASSYAGRDTEAFF. In DNA, the CDR3 is TGTGCCAGCAGTTATGCAGGGAGGGACACTGAAGCTTTCTTT.

This clonotype was picked up many times. V is TRBV7-6 and J is TRBJ2-2; D unclear. V shed 4 bases and J shed 6 bases, with 12 bases lying between them. The germline V gene encodes CDR1 SGHVS and CDR2 FNYEAQ. The CDR3 loop spans 14 amino acids. CDR3 protein: CASSSKRSSGELFF. In DNA form, the CDR3 reads TGTGCCAGCAGCTCCAAGCGTTCATCCGGGGAGCTGTTTTTT. Full variable domain (outside the CDR3, taken from reference TRBV7-6 and TRBJ2-2): GAGVSQSPRYKVTKRGQDVALRCDPISGHVSLYWYRQALGQGPEFLTYFNYEAQQDKSGLPNDRFSAERPEGSISTLTIQRTEQRDSAMYRCASSSKRSSGELFFGEGSRLTVL.

The CDR3 protein is CASSLRGRDQETQYF. CDR3 nucleotide sequence: TGTGCCAGCAGTCTGAGGGGGCGGGATCAAGAGACCCAGTACTTC. The gene calls are TRBV28 and TRBJ2-5, with D perhaps TRBD1 (7 bases). In germline, CDR1 is MDHEN, CDR2 SYDVKM. The CDR3 has 15 amino acids. Trimming cost V 5 bases and J 2 bases, with 15 bases left between them.

This clonotype was counted a few times. This chain uses TRBV10-2 with TRBJ2-6; D tentatively fits TRBD1 or TRBD2 (5 bases each). CDR1 is WSHSY and CDR2 is SAAADI in the germline V gene. The length of the CDR3 is 21 residues. The V end lost 5 bases, the J end lost 4 bases, and 30 bases lay between the germline ends. The CDR3 loop reads CASSSGTDVKITPPGANVLTF. For the CDR3, the DNA is TGCGCCAGCAGTTCCGGGACGGACGTTAAGATAACCCCTCCGGGGGCCAACGTCCTGACTTTC.

In the case of this clonotype: The junction departs from germline at one end; a sequencing error may be responsible. V is TRBV5-4 and J is TRBJ2-3, with 10 nucleotides matching TRBD2. Judging by the DNA end, TRBJ2-1 fits better; the J call may be wrong. The CDR3 is made up of 16 amino acids. Germline lookup yields CDR1 SGHNT and CDR2 YYREEE (reference sequence). CDR3 sequence reads: CDSSTRASGSIHEQFF. CDR3 sequence (DNA): TGTGACAGCAGCACCCGGGCTAGCGGGAGTATCCATGAGCAGTTCTTC.

On this clonotype: A much larger clone differs by one base, so this may be a read error. The chain joins TRBV29-1 to TRBJ2-7; weak D call: TRBD2 (5 bases). This CDR3 region has 13 residues. The V and J ends lost 6 bases and 6 bases respectively, with 18 bases between them. Germline V gene lookup returns CDR1 SQVTM and CDR2 ANQGSEA. CDR3 nucleotide sequence: TGCAGCGTCACTCACGCGAGGGTTGGCGAGCAGTACTTC. It encodes CSVTHARVGEQYF.

This clonotype was seen ten or more times. The V call is TRBV11-1, the J call TRBJ2-7; the D gene is possibly TRBD1 (6 bases). CDR1 SGHAT and CDR2 FQDESV come from the germline V gene (reference sequence). V was trimmed by 5 bases and J by 4 bases, leaving 12 bases between them. This CDR3 has 13 residues. CDR3 DNA: TGTGCCAGCAGCGTGAGGGGGTGGTACGAGCAGTACTTC. Translating gives CASSVRGWYEQYF.

This clonotype was found many times. CDR3 sequence: CATSRGTSGRASEQYF. The CDR3 region has the DNA TGTGCCACCAGCAGAGGGACTAGCGGGAGGGCCTCCGAGCAGTACTTC. The rearrangement links TRBV15 to TRBJ2-7; 15 nucleotides agree with TRBD2. This CDR3 is built from 16 residues. J was trimmed by 6 bases and V by 1 base; bases with no gene match: 4. Per the germline V gene, CDR1 is LNHNV and CDR2 is YYDKDF (reference sequence).

This clonotype was found many times. The genes are TRBV28 and TRBJ1-6; a weak D match, TRBD1 (6 bases). V lost 3 bases to trimming and J lost 0 bases, with 9 bases between them. Germline lookup yields CDR1 MDHEN and CDR2 SYDVKM. The CDR3 covers 16 residues. Here the CDR3 reads CASSLSRGSYNSPLHF. CDR3 nucleotide sequence: TGTGCCAGCAGTTTGAGCAGGGGCTCCTATAATTCACCCCTCCACTTT.

This clonotype was seen more than once but under ten times. The chain couples TRBV6-1 to TRBJ2-4, with 11 bases fitting TRBD1. The CDR3 has 15 residues. The junction had 8 bases not matched to a gene; V was cut back by 6 bases and J by 7 bases. Germline assignment: CDR1 MNHNS and CDR2 SASEGT. CDR3 coding DNA: TGTGCCAGCAGACCATTGCGGGACAGGGGGAACATTCAGTACTTC. This sequence encodes CASRPLRDRGNIQYF.

This clonotype was observed many times. The chain carries TRBV4-1 and TRBJ2-3, with 9 positions matching TRBD1. J lost 0 bases, V lost 3 bases, and 4 bases had no gene match. CDR1 and CDR2 (germline): MGHRA, YSYEKL. This CDR3 region has 16 residues. As DNA, the CDR3 is TGCGCCAGCAGCCATCCCGGGACAGGGAGCACAGATACGCAGTATTTT. This codes for CASSHPGTGSTDTQYF.